The 5 T cell receptor beta chains given below trace back to one sample, sequenced in a study of blood T cell repertoires in COVID-19. Sequencing used immunoSEQ multiplex PCR; TCRdb keeps in-frame clones, though not all of them. Of approximately 250,000 clones in the sample, roughly 86% were seen once. Specimen: peripheral blood. The receptor source for this set is a man in his forties with active or convalescent COVID-19.

CDR3 residues: CASSRGQGLNSPLHF. The CDR3 DNA follows: TGTGCCAGCAGCAGGGGACAGGGGCTTAATTCACCCCTCCACTTT. The gene calls are TRBV5-5 and TRBJ1-6, with 10 bases that match TRBD1. CDR3 length: 15 amino acids. Germline assignment: CDR1 SGHKS and CDR2 YYEKEE (reference sequence). With V trimmed by 4 bases and J by 6 bases, 4 bases remained unmatched. Drawing the rest from reference TRBV5-5 and TRBJ1-6, the complete variable domain is DAGVTQSPTHLIKTRGQQVTLRCSPISGHKSVSWYQQVLGQGPQFIFQYYEKEERGRGNFPDRFSARQFPNYSSELNVNALLLGDSALYLCASSRGQGLNSPLHFGNGTRLTVT.

The chain has TRBV3-1 (or the pseudogene TRBV3-2) and TRBJ1-6; D is possibly TRBD1 (5 bases). The ends were cut back, 0 bases at V and 11 bases at J, with 14 bases in the middle. The CDR3 sequence is 15 residues long. Germline values: CDR1 LGHDT, CDR2 YNNKEL (reference sequence). The CDR3 protein is CASSQEGQDGAPLHF. CDR3 nucleotide sequence: TGTGCCAGCAGCCAAGAAGGACAAGACGGCGCACCCCTCCACTTT.

This chain connects TRBV5-6 to TRBJ2-2; 10 positions agree with TRBD2. The CDR3 spans 16 residues. Trimming cost V 1 base and J 2 bases; bases outside gene matches: 2. Germline loops: CDR1 SGHDT, CDR2 YYEEEE. CDR3 sequence reads: CASSLLAGGNTGELFF. CDR3 coding DNA: TGTGCCAGCAGCTTGTTAGCGGGGGGCAACACCGGGGAGCTGTTTTTT.

This clone was seen only a few times. DNA of the CDR3: TGTGCCAGCAGCGTATCACAGGGAAGGGACGAGCAGTACTTC. Translated: CASSVSQGRDEQYF. The V gene is TRBV11-3, the J gene TRBJ2-7; tentative D call: TRBD1 (6 bases). Germline V gene data show CDR1 as SGHNT and CDR2 as YENEEA. CDR3 size: 14 residues. V was pared by 5 bases and J by 5 bases, with 16 bases between. The full variable domain, completed using reference TRBV11-3 and TRBJ2-7, is EAGVVQSPRYKIIEKKQPVAFWCNPISGHNTLYWYLQNLGQGPELLIRYENEEAVDDSQLPKDRFSAERLKGVDSTLKIQPAELGDSAVYLCASSVSQGRDEQYFGPGTRLTVT.

To note about this clone: An end of the junction does not agree with germline; a read error may underlie this. The J gene is TRBJ2-7, the V gene TRBV30; TRBD2 might be the D (5 bases). Germline V gene sequence: CDR1 GTSNPN, CDR2 SVGIG (reference sequence). The length of the CDR3 is 13 residues. CDR3 DNA sequence: TGTGCCCGGAGGAAACGTGACTCGTACGAGCAGTACTTC. This encodes CARRKRDSYEQYF. The whole variable domain, remainder taken from reference TRBV30 and TRBJ2-7, is SQTIHQWPATLVQPVGSPLSLECTVEGTSNPNLYWYRQAAGRGLQLLFYSVGIGQISSEVPQNLSASRPQDRQFILSSKKLLLSDSGFYLCARRKRDSYEQYFGPGTRLTVT.